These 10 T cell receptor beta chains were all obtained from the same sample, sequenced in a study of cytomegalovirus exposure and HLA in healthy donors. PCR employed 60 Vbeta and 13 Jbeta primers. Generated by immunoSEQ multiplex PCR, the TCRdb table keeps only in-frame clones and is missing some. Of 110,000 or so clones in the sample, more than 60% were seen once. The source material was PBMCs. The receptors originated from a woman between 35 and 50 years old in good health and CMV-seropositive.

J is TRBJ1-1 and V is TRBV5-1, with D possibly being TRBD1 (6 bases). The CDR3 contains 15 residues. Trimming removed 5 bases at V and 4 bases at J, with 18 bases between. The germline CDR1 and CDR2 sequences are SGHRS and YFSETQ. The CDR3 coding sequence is TGCGCCAGCAGAGACCCACAGGGTGGAGGCACTGAAGCTTTCTTT. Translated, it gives CASRDPQGGGTEAFF.

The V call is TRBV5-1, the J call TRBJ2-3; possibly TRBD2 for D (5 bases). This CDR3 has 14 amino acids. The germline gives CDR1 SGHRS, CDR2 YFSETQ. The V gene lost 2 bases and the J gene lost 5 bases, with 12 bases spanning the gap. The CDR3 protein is CASSLGLGQDTQYF. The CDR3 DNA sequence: TGCGCCAGCAGCTTAGGACTGGGTCAAGATACGCAGTATTTT.

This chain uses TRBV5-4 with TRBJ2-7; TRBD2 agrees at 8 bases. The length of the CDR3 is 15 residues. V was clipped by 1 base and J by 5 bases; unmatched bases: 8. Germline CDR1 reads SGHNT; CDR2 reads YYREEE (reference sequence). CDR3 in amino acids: CASSLRTGGPNEQYF. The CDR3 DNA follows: TGTGCCAGCAGCTTGCGTACGGGAGGGCCGAACGAGCAGTACTTC. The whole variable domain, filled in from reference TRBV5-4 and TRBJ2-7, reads ETGVTQSPTHLIKTRGQQVTLRCSSQSGHNTVSWYQQALGQGPQFIFQYYREEENGRGNFPPRFSGLQFPNYSSELNVNALELDDSALYLCASSLRTGGPNEQYFGPGTRLTVT.

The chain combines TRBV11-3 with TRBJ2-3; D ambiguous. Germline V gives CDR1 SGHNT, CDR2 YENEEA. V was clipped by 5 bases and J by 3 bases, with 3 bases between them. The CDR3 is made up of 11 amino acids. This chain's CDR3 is CASSRTDTQYF. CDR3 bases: TGTGCCAGCAGCCGGACAGATACGCAGTATTTT.

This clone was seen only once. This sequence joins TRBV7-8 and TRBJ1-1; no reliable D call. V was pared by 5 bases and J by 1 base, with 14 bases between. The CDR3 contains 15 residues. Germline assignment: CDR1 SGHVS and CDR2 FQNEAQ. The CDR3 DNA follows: TGTGCCAGCAGCCCTGCTCGGGTGCGGAACACTGAAGCTTTCTTT. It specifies CASSPARVRNTEAFF.

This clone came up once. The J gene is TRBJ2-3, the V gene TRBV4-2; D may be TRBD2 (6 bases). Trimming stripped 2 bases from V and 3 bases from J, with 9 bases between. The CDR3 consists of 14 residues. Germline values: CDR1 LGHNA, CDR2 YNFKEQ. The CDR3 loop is CASSQMGGTDTQYF. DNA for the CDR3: TGTGCCAGCAGCCAAATGGGGGGAACAGATACGCAGTATTTT.

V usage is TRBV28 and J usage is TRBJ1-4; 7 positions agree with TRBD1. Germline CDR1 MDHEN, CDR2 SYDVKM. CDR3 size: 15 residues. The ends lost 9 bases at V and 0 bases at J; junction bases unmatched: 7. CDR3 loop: CASSTGPSTNEKLFF. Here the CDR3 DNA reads TGTGCCAGTTCGACAGGGCCGTCAACTAATGAAAAACTGTTTTTT.

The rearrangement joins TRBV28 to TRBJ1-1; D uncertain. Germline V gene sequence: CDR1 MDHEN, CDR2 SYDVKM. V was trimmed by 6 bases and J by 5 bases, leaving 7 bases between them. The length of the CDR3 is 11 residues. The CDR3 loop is CASRWRTEAFF. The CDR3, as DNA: TGTGCCAGCAGGTGGAGGACTGAAGCTTTCTTT.

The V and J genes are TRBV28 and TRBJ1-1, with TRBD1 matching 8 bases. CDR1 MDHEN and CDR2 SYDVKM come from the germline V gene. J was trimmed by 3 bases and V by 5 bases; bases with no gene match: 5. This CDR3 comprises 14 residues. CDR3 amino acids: CASSPIRGHTEAFF. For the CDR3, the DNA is TGTGCCAGCAGTCCGATCAGGGGGCACACTGAAGCTTTCTTT.

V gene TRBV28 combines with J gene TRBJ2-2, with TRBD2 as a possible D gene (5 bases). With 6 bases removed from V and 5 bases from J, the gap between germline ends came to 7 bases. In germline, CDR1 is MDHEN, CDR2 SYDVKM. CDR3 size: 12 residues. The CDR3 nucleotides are TGTGCCAGCAGGCTAGCTACCGGGGAGCTGTTTTTT. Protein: CASRLATGELFF. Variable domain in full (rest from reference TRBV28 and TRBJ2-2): DVKVTQSSRYLVKRTGEKVFLECVQDMDHENMFWYRQDPGLGLRLIYFSYDVKMKEKGDIPEGYSVSREKKERFSLILESASTNQTSMYLCASRLATGELFFGEGSRLTVL.